This T cell receptor (beta chain) derives from a study of blood T cell repertoires in COVID-19. In the study overall: Both acute and convalescent COVID-19 samples were obtained from the United States, Italy and Spain.

Assay used: immunoSEQ multiplex PCR; TCRdb lists only in-frame clones, some missing. The sample lists more than 250,000 clones, about 90% occurring once. V dropped 5 bases and J dropped 8 bases, with 24 bases sitting between them. Germline V gene data show CDR1 as MRHNA and CDR2 as SNTAGT. The CDR3 is made up of 16 amino acids. This sequence was found in a man younger than 35 who had recovered from COVID-19. The chain joins TRBV6-4 to TRBJ1-1, with a possible D match to TRBD1 (6 bases). Sequenced input: peripheral blood. The CDR3 DNA follows: TGTGCCAGCAGTAAAGCCGGGACATCGGTACTCGGGGAAGCTTTCTTT. This encodes CASSKAGTSVLGEAFF.